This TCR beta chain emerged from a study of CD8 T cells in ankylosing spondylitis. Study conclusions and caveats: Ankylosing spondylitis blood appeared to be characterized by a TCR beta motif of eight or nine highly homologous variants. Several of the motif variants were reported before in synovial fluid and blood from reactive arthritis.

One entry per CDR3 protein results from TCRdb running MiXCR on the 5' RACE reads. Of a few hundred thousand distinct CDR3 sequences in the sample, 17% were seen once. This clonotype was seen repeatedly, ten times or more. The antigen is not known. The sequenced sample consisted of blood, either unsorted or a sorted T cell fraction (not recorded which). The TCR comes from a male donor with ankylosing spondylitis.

The CDR3 protein is CASSEQGQPQHF. CDR3 coding DNA: TGTGCCAGCAGCGAACAGGGTCAGCCCCAGCATTTT. The chain links TRBV7-8 to TRBJ1-5; D perhaps matches TRBD1 (6 bases). The V end was cut by 5 bases, the J end by 6 bases, with 8 bases between. The CDR3 length is 12 residues. Germline V gives CDR1 SGHVS, CDR2 FQNEAQ.